These 24 T cell receptor beta chains were sequenced from one sample in a study of graft-versus-host responses after intestinal transplantation (dated by TCRdb to the early 2020s). The time point label on this specimen signifies: cells obtained before transplantation from donor or recipient. The protocol used for the library was the immunoSEQ multiplex PCR assay. What TCRdb holds here is the immuneACCESS table cut down to in-frame rearrangements. Part of the clones is not present; checked against another copy, under half of the missing clones reflect an unresolved V gene, and the others are unexplained. The sample has roughly 98,000 clones on record, roughly 91% of them singletons. The ten largest clones take up 1.1% of the sample. No antigen has been identified for these receptors. This specimen consisted of unstimulated CD8+ T cells sorted from spleen or lymph node cells, obtained before transplant. The receptor source for this set is a human donor who was the organ donor for an intestinal transplant.

The V and J genes are TRBV7-3 and TRBJ2-7; 9 bases are shared with TRBD1. V dropped 2 bases and J dropped 3; count of bases not matched to a gene: 5. This CDR3 contains 15 residues. Germline values: CDR1 SGHTA, CDR2 FQGTGA. The CDR3 protein is CASSLGGQGIYEQYF. CDR3 nucleotide sequence: TGTGCCAGCAGCTTAGGAGGACAGGGGATCTACGAGCAGTACTTC. The full variable domain, rest sourced from reference TRBV7-3 and TRBJ2-7, is GAGVSQTPSNKVTEKGKYVELRCDPISGHTALYWYRQSLGQGPEFLIYFQGTGAADDSGLPNDRFFAVRPEGSVSTLKIQRTERGDSAVYLCASSLGGQGIYEQYFGPGTRLTVT.

This sequence joins TRBV6-1 and TRBJ1-4, with 8 nucleotides matching TRBD1. The germline gives CDR1 MNHNS, CDR2 SASEGT. The J segment lost 4 bases and the V segment lost 4 bases, leaving 5 bases of the junction unmatched. This CDR3 spans 15 amino acids. The CDR3 DNA is TGTGCCAGCAGTGGGGACAGGAGATTTAATGAAAAACTGTTTTTT. Translation gives CASSGDRRFNEKLFF.

The table lists this clone with a count of one. This sequence joins TRBV10-3 and TRBJ2-5; TRBD1 agrees at 7 bases. The J call is doubtful: the DNA matches TRBJ2-7 better. CDR1 is ENHRY, CDR2 SYGVKD, per germline. The CDR3 has 16 amino acids. The CDR3 loop reads CAISLPGQPDSYEQYF. As DNA, the CDR3 is TGTGCCATCAGCCTCCCGGGACAGCCCGACTCCTACGAGCAGTACTTC.

The table lists this clone with a few counts. The chain is built from TRBV11-2 and TRBJ2-4, with TRBD2 identical over 7 bases. Trimming removed 1 base from V and 8 bases from J; junction bases left unmatched: 8. The CDR3 contains 15 residues. From germline, CDR1 is SGHAT and CDR2 FQNNGV. The CDR3 sequence is CASSLGSQGGYIQYF. Written as DNA, the CDR3 is TGTGCCAGCAGCTTAGGATCCCAGGGAGGGTACATTCAGTACTTC.

The chain links TRBV5-1 to TRBJ1-2, with 7 bases that match TRBD1. The germline CDR1 and CDR2 sequences are SGHRS and YFSETQ. This CDR3 spans 13 amino acids. After removal of 1 base from V and 3 bases from J, the junction contained 0 bases not matched to a gene. The CDR3 sequence: CASSLQGDYGYTF. For the CDR3, the DNA is TGCGCCAGCAGCTTGCAGGGGGACTATGGCTACACCTTC.

This rearrangement joins TRBV28 to TRBJ2-7, with TRBD1 matching over 9 bases. The CDR3 has 13 amino acids. CDR1 is MDHEN, CDR2 SYDVKM, per germline. The V segment lost 10 bases and the J segment 6 bases; nucleotides outside the gene matches: 10. CDR3 protein: CAITNRGLGEQYF. The CDR3 DNA reads TGTGCCATCACTAACAGGGGGCTTGGCGAGCAGTACTTC.

This chain joins TRBV11-2 and TRBJ2-5; 7 bases agree with TRBD2. CDR3 length: 12 amino acids. CDR1 is SGHAT and CDR2 is FQNNGV in the germline V gene. The ends lost 9 bases at V and 7 bases at J; junction bases unmatched: 8. CDR3 coding DNA: TGTGCCAGTCGTGGACTAGTGGCGACCCAGTACTTC. Protein: CASRGLVATQYF. The full variable domain, in which reference TRBV11-2 and TRBJ2-5 provide the parts outside the CDR3, is EAGVAQSPRYKIIEKRQSVAFWCNPISGHATLYWYQQILGQGPKLLIQFQNNGVVDDSQLPKDRFSAERLKGVDSTLKIQPAKLEDSAVYLCASRGLVATQYFGPGTRLLVL.

In the case of this clone: A junction end diverges from the germline sequence, so it may reflect a read error. V gene TRBV4-1 combines with J gene TRBJ1-1; 8 bases fit TRBD1. The CDR3 is made up of 16 amino acids. CDR1 is MGHRA and CDR2 is YSYEKL in the germline V gene. CDR3 in amino acids: CASSQEDREPVAEALF. CDR3 sequence (DNA): TGCGCCAGCAGCCAAGAGGACAGGGAGCCAGTCGCTGAAGCCCTCTTT.

The chain uses TRBV28 and TRBJ1-2; 11 bases fit TRBD1. Trimming at V came to 11 bases and at J to 4 bases, leaving 6 bases not matched to a gene. The length of the CDR3 is 13 residues. Germline V gene data show CDR1 as MDHEN and CDR2 as SYDVKM. CDR3 DNA: TGTGCCGGACAGGGGGCGCTATCCTATGGCTACACCTTC. Residues: CAGQGALSYGYTF.

The chain employs TRBV27 and TRBJ1-2; D is possibly TRBD1 (6 bases). The CDR3 totals 23 residues. The germline gives CDR1 MNHEY, CDR2 SMNVEV (reference sequence). Trimming removed 6 bases from V and 2 bases from J, with 40 bases in between. CDR3: CASSRGGGTWLGGGNPLNYGYTF. CDR3 nucleotide sequence: TGTGCCAGCAGCCGAGGGGGGGGGACATGGTTGGGGGGGGGCAATCCGCTAAACTATGGCTACACCTTC.

This clone came up once. The V gene is TRBV14, the J gene TRBJ2-7; 8 bases line up with TRBD1. The CDR3 contains 14 residues. The ends lost 5 bases at V and 3 bases at J; junction bases unmatched: 6. Germline CDR1 and CDR2: SGHDN and FVKESK. CDR3 sequence (DNA): TGTGCCAGCAGCTTCGGGGACAGGCACTACGAGCAGTACTTC. Residues: CASSFGDRHYEQYF.

The chain is built from TRBV28 and TRBJ1-1; D is possibly TRBD1 (5 bases). Per the germline V gene, CDR1 is MDHEN and CDR2 is SYDVKM. The CDR3 consists of 16 residues. V was trimmed by 4 bases and J by 3 bases, leaving 18 bases between them. The CDR3 reads CASSSPPWQGYTEAFF. The CDR3, as DNA: TGTGCCAGCAGTTCCCCGCCTTGGCAGGGTTACACTGAAGCTTTCTTT.

The gene calls are TRBV7-2 and TRBJ2-1, with 8 bases fitting TRBD1. The CDR3 is 15 residues long. Germline V gene lookup returns CDR1 SGHTA and CDR2 FQGNSA. Trimming at V came to 4 bases and at J to 7 bases, leaving 9 bases not matched to a gene. CDR3 in DNA: TGTGCCAGCAGCTCAGACAGGGGTGCGAGTAATGAGCAGTTCTTC. Protein sequence: CASSSDRGASNEQFF. Supplemented by reference TRBV7-2 and TRBJ2-1, the full variable domain reads GAGVSQSPSNKVTEKGKDVELRCDPISGHTALYWYRQSLGQGLEFLIYFQGNSAPDKSGLPSDRFSAERTGGSVSTLTIQRTQQEDSAVYLCASSSDRGASNEQFFGPGTRLTVL.

The V call is TRBV10-3, the J call TRBJ2-1; D gene uncertain. Trimming pared 6 bases from V and 2 bases from J, leaving 14 bases between. The CDR3 has 15 amino acids. Germline V gene lookup returns CDR1 ENHRY and CDR2 SYGVKD. The CDR3 DNA follows: TGTGCCATCAGCAACAGACACCAGCCCTACAATGAGCAGTTCTTC. Residues: CAISNRHQPYNEQFF.

CDR3 loop: CASSTNGGEGRYEQYF. For the CDR3, the DNA is TGTGCCAGCAGTACGAATGGGGGGGAGGGCCGCTACGAGCAGTACTTC. The rearrangement joins TRBV27 to TRBJ2-7; 7 nucleotides match TRBD2. Germline V gene lookup returns CDR1 MNHEY and CDR2 SMNVEV (reference sequence). This CDR3 contains 16 residues. V was clipped by 5 bases and J by 3 bases; unmatched bases: 13.

The rearrangement uses TRBV11-2 and TRBJ2-3; no clear D. Germline V CDR1 and CDR2: SGHAT, FQNNGV. V lost 1 base and J lost 2, with 7 bases in between. The CDR3 is 14 amino acids. Here the CDR3 DNA reads TGTGCCAGCAGCTTAGTTAGCCACACAGATACGCAGTATTTT. This sequence encodes CASSLVSHTDTQYF.

The chain is built from TRBV11-2 and TRBJ1-4, with 9 positions matching TRBD1. The V and J ends lost 4 bases and 10 bases, in that order; junction bases with no gene match: 16. Germline loops: CDR1 SGHAT, CDR2 FQNNGV. The CDR3 length is 17 residues. CDR3 sequence reads: CASSSMGQGGTKAKLFF. CDR3 sequence (DNA): TGTGCCAGCAGCTCGATGGGACAGGGAGGAACGAAGGCAAAACTGTTTTTT.

This clone came up once. The CDR3 here is CAVVDQARTGTRYEQYF. The CDR3 nucleotides are TGTGCCGTGGTTGACCAAGCAAGGACAGGGACTCGGTACGAGCAGTACTTC. V gene TRBV28 combines with J gene TRBJ2-7; 8 bases line up with TRBD1. V lost 11 bases, J lost 4 bases, and 22 bases stayed unmatched. Germline V gene lookup returns CDR1 MDHEN and CDR2 SYDVKM. There are 17 residues in the CDR3. The full variable domain, completed using reference TRBV28 and TRBJ2-7, is DVKVTQSSRYLVKRTGEKVFLECVQDMDHENMFWYRQDPGLGLRLIYFSYDVKMKEKGDIPEGYSVSREKKERFSLILESASTNQTSMYLCAVVDQARTGTRYEQYFGPGTRLTVT.

V and J are TRBV27 and TRBJ1-5; D may be TRBD1 (5 bases). Germline V gene sequence: CDR1 MNHEY, CDR2 SMNVEV (reference sequence). V was pared by 4 bases and J by 8 bases, with 18 bases between. CDR3 length: 15 amino acids. The CDR3 nucleotides are TGTGCCAGCAGTTCGCTACGACAGTTTTCTGAGCCCCAGCATTTT. It codes for CASSSLRQFSEPQHF.

The CDR3 sequence is CSVDRLSGSETQYF. CDR3 DNA sequence: TGCAGCGTTGATCGGCTCAGCGGTTCGGAGACCCAGTACTTC. The chain carries TRBV29-1 and TRBJ2-5, with D maybe TRBD2 (5 bases). V was shortened by 3 bases and J by 5 bases, with 16 bases between the two germline ends. The CDR3 spans 14 residues. From germline, CDR1 is SQVTM and CDR2 ANQGSEA. The whole variable domain, filled in from reference TRBV29-1 and TRBJ2-5, reads SAVISQKPSRDICQRGTSLTIQCQVDSQVTMMFWYRQQPGQSLTLIATANQGSEATYESGFVIDKFPISRPNLTFSTLTVSNMSPEDSSIYLCSVDRLSGSETQYFGPGTRLLVL.

J is TRBJ2-2 and V is TRBV13; the match to TRBD2 covers 9 bases. This CDR3 has 17 amino acids. The germline gives CDR1 PRHDT, CDR2 FYEKMQ (reference sequence). The trim removed 4 bases at V and 2 bases at J, leaving 8 bases unmatched. CDR3 sequence: CASSSRLAATNTGELFF. The DNA of the CDR3 is TGTGCCAGCAGCTCGCGACTAGCGGCCACAAACACCGGGGAGCTGTTTTTT.

The chain couples TRBV4-3 to TRBJ2-7; maybe TRBD2 (6 bases). Per the germline V gene, CDR1 is LGHNA and CDR2 is YSLEER. This CDR3 spans 16 amino acids. V dropped 1 base and J dropped 1 base, with 14 bases sitting between them. The CDR3 DNA sequence: TGCGCCAGCAGCCAAGTCCCGGGACTCGATTCCTACGAGCAGTACTTC. Translating gives CASSQVPGLDSYEQYF.

The gene calls are TRBV2 and TRBJ1-1; perhaps TRBD1 as D (5 bases). The CDR3 loop spans 17 amino acids. Germline V gene lookup returns CDR1 SNHLY and CDR2 FYNNEI. V lost 6 bases and J lost 1, with 21 bases in between. DNA of the CDR3: TGTGCCAGCAGGGGGTTTGGGGGGGGGATTGCGAACACTGAAGCTTTCTTT. It codes for CASRGFGGGIANTEAFF.

The gene calls are TRBV10-3 and TRBJ2-7; weak D call: TRBD2 (5 bases). This CDR3 has 15 residues. V was pared by 7 bases and J by 3 bases, with 19 bases between. Germline V gene data show CDR1 as ENHRY and CDR2 as SYGVKD. CDR3 DNA: TGTGCCATCACCCGAGGACTGGACCCGAACTACGAGCAGTACTTC. Translated, it gives CAITRGLDPNYEQYF.